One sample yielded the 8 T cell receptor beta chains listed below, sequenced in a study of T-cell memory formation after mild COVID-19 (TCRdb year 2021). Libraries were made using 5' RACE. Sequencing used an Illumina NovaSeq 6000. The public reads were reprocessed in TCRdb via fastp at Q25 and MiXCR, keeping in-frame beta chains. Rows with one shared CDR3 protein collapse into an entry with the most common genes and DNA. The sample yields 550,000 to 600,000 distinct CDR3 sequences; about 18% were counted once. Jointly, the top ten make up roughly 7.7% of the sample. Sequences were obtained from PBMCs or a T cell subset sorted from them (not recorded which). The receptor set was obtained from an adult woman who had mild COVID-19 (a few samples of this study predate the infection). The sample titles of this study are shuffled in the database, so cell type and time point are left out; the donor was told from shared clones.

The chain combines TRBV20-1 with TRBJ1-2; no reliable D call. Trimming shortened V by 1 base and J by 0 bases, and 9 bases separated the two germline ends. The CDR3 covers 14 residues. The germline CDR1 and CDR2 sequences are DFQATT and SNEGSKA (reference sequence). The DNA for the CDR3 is TGCAGTGCTAGAGCCCGTCCCGCTAACTATGGCTACACCTTC. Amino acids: CSARARPANYGYTF.

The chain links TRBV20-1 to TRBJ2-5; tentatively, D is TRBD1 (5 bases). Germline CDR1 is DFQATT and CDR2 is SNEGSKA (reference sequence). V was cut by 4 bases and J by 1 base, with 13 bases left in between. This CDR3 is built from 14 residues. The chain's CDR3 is CSAIQGSAQETQYF. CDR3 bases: TGCAGTGCTATTCAGGGCTCGGCCCAAGAGACCCAGTACTTC.

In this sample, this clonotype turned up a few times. The CDR3 loop is CATEMEAYQETQYF. In nucleotides, the CDR3 is TGTGCCACCGAAATGGAGGCGTACCAAGAGACCCAGTACTTC. V and J are TRBV7-9 and TRBJ2-5; maybe TRBD2 (5 bases). Trimming removed 10 bases from V and 0 bases from J, with 15 bases in between. This CDR3 comprises 14 residues. CDR1 and CDR2 from the germline V gene are SEHNR and FQNEAQ (reference sequence).

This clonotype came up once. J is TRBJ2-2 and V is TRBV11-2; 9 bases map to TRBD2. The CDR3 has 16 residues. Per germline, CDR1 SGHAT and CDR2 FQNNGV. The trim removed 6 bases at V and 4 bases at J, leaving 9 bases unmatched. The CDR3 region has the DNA TGTGCCAGCAGTCGTCGGCTAGCGGGACTCACCGGGGAGCTGTTTTTT. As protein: CASSRRLAGLTGELFF. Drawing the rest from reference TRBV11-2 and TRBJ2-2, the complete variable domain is EAGVAQSPRYKIIEKRQSVAFWCNPISGHATLYWYQQILGQGPKLLIQFQNNGVVDDSQLPKDRFSAERLKGVDSTLKIQPAKLEDSAVYLCASSRRLAGLTGELFFGEGSRLTVL.

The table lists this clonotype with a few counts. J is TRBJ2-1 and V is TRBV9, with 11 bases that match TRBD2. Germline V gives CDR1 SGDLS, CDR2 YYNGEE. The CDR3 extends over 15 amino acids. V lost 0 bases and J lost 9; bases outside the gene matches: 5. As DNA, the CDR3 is TGTGCCAGCAGCGTAGGGCTAGCGGGGGGTCGTGAGCAGTTCTTC. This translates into CASSVGLAGGREQFF. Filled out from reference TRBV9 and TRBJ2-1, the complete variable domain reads DSGVTQTPKHLITATGQRVTLRCSPRSGDLSVYWYQQSLDQGLQFLIQYYNGEERAKGNILERFSAQQFPDLHSELNLSSLELGDSALYFCASSVGLAGGREQFFGPGTRLTVL.

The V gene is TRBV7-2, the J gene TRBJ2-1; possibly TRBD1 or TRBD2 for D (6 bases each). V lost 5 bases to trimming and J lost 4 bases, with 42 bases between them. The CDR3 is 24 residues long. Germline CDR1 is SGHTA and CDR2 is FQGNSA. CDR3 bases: TGTGCCAGCAGCCCCCGTCGGTTTGGTATATGGGGTAGGGGGGACCTCGCCAAATACAATGAGCAGTTCTTC. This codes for CASSPRRFGIWGRGDLAKYNEQFF.

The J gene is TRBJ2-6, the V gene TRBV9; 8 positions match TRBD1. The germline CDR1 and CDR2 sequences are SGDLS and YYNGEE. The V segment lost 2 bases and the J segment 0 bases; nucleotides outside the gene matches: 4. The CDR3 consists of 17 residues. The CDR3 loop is CASSVAGGPSGANVLTF. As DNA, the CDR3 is TGTGCCAGCAGCGTTGCAGGGGGCCCCTCTGGGGCCAACGTCCTGACTTTC.

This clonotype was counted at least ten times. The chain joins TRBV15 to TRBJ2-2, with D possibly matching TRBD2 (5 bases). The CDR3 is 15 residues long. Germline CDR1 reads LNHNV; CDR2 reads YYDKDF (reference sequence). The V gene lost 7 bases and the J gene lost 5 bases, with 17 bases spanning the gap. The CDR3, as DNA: TGTGCCACCAAGTTCTCCATTGAGGGTACCGGGGAGCTGTTTTTT. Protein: CATKFSIEGTGELFF. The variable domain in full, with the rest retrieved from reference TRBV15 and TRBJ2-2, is DAMVIQNPRYQVTQFGKPVTLSCSQTLNHNVMYWYQQKSSQAPKLLFHYYDKDFNNEADTPDNFQSRRPNTSFCFLDIRSPGLGDTAMYLCATKFSIEGTGELFFGEGSRLTVL.